A single sample gave rise to the 27 T cell receptor beta chains below, sequenced in a study of blood T cell repertoires in COVID-19. Libraries were prepared by immunoSEQ multiplex PCR; TCRdb keeps only in-frame clonotypes and omits some of them. The sample gives approximately 180,000 clones, approximately 82% of which show up once; about 5% is in the top ten. The sample consisted of PBMCs or T cells enriched from blood (not recorded which). All receptors come from a woman aged 55-70 years with acute COVID-19.

This rearrangement joins TRBV11-3 to TRBJ1-1; D gene unclear. Germline-derived CDR1 and CDR2 are SGHNT and YENEEA. This CDR3 has 13 residues. Trimming left V 6 bases short and J 0 bases short, with 8 bases between. The CDR3 nucleotides are TGTGCCAGCAGTGAGGGTATGAACACTGAAGCTTTCTTT. It is translated as CASSEGMNTEAFF. The whole variable domain, remainder taken from reference TRBV11-3 and TRBJ1-1, is EAGVVQSPRYKIIEKKQPVAFWCNPISGHNTLYWYLQNLGQGPELLIRYENEEAVDDSQLPKDRFSAERLKGVDSTLKIQPAELGDSAVYLCASSEGMNTEAFFGQGTRLTVV.

V is TRBV23-1 and J is TRBJ1-2, with TRBD1 as a possible D gene (5 bases). TRBV23-1 is sorted into the ORF group, with uncertain function. This CDR3 is built from 16 residues. With 8 bases removed from V and 3 bases from J, the gap between germline ends came to 22 bases. The chain's CDR3 is CASAFPPPGCYYGYTF. The CDR3 bases are TGCGCCAGCGCCTTCCCTCCACCAGGGTGCTACTATGGCTACACCTTC.

The gene calls are TRBV7-9 and TRBJ2-3; 10 bases match TRBD2. The germline CDR1 and CDR2 sequences are SEHNR and FQNEAQ (reference sequence). CDR3 length: 19 amino acids. The J segment lost 4 bases and the V segment lost 3 bases, leaving 16 bases of the junction unmatched. The chain's CDR3 is CASSLTIAGGSGYADTQYF. The CDR3, as DNA: TGTGCCAGCAGCTTGACAATAGCGGGAGGATCCGGGTATGCAGATACGCAGTATTTT.

V gene TRBV7-9 combines with J gene TRBJ2-2; D not certain. The germline V gene encodes CDR1 SEHNR and CDR2 FQNEAQ (reference sequence). The CDR3 has 15 residues. Trimming took 2 bases from V and 3 from J, leaving 10 bases between them. The CDR3 sequence is CASSLRSPDTGELFF. The CDR3, as DNA: TGTGCCAGCAGCTTACGGTCCCCCGACACCGGGGAGCTGTTTTTT.

The rearrangement links TRBV3-1 (or the pseudogene TRBV3-2) to TRBJ2-1; the D gene is possibly TRBD2 (6 bases). This CDR3 contains 14 residues. Trimming stripped 4 bases from V and 5 bases from J, with 12 bases between. From germline, CDR1 is LGHDT and CDR2 YNNKEL (reference sequence). The CDR3 sequence: CASSPPGSHNEQFF. In DNA form, the CDR3 reads TGTGCCAGCAGCCCCCCCGGGAGCCACAATGAGCAGTTCTTC.

This chain joins TRBV19 and TRBJ2-1, with 9 bases identical to TRBD1. Trimming took 3 bases from V and 6 from J; bases not matched to a gene: 6. The germline V gene has CDR1 LNHDA and CDR2 SQIVND (reference sequence). This CDR3 contains 15 residues. This CDR3 reads CASSMPDRGSNEQFF. The CDR3, as DNA: TGTGCCAGTAGTATGCCGGACAGGGGATCCAATGAGCAGTTCTTC. The full variable domain, in which reference TRBV19 and TRBJ2-1 provide the parts outside the CDR3, is DGGITQSPKYLFRKEGQNVTLSCEQNLNHDAMYWYRQDPGQGLRLIYYSQIVNDFQKGDIAEGYSVSREKKESFPLTVTSAQKNPTAFYLCASSMPDRGSNEQFFGPGTRLTVL.

The chain uses TRBV5-1 and TRBJ2-7, with D possibly matching TRBD2 (5 bases). The CDR3 is 15 residues long. The ends were cut back, 0 bases at V and 0 bases at J, with 10 bases in the middle. Germline lookup yields CDR1 SGHRS and CDR2 YFSETQ. CDR3 sequence: CASSLGGGSSYEQYF. Written as DNA, the CDR3 is TGCGCCAGCAGCTTGGGAGGCGGGTCCTCCTACGAGCAGTACTTC.

The chain links TRBV6-5 to TRBJ1-1; 8 bases line up with TRBD1. The CDR3 length is 14 residues. The V gene's germline CDR1 is MNHEY and CDR2 SVGAGI. V shed 6 bases and J 3 bases; nucleotides not matched to a gene: 6. The CDR3 DNA follows: TGTGCCAGCAGCCCAGGGGGCTGGGACACTGAAGCTTTCTTT. Protein product: CASSPGGWDTEAFF.

This chain connects TRBV12-5 to TRBJ2-2, with unresolved D. Germline CDR1 reads LGHNT; CDR2 reads FRNRAP. This CDR3 spans 12 amino acids. Trimming left V 5 bases short and J 7 bases short, with 8 bases between. The CDR3 sequence: CASGLGDGELFF. CDR3 DNA: TGTGCTAGTGGTCTGGGCGACGGGGAGCTGTTTTTT.

This clone is a singleton in its sample. V is TRBV29-1 and J is TRBJ1-2; D not resolved. The CDR3 sequence is 12 residues long. Trimming pared 3 bases from V and 10 bases from J, leaving 15 bases between. Germline V gene sequence: CDR1 SQVTM, CDR2 ANQGSEA. The CDR3 reads CSVEVGGFVYTF. CDR3 DNA: TGCAGCGTTGAGGTGGGAGGTTTCGTCTACACCTTC. The variable domain in full, with the rest retrieved from reference TRBV29-1 and TRBJ1-2, is SAVISQKPSRDICQRGTSLTIQCQVDSQVTMMFWYRQQPGQSLTLIATANQGSEATYESGFVIDKFPISRPNLTFSTLTVSNMSPEDSSIYLCSVEVGGFVYTFGSGTRLTVV.

The J gene is TRBJ1-4, the V gene TRBV30; D not resolved. Per the germline V gene, CDR1 is GTSNPN and CDR2 is SVGIG (reference sequence). V was pared by 7 bases and J by 0 bases, with 12 bases between. CDR3 length equals 14 residues. The CDR3 DNA sequence: TGTGCCTTTCTCCCGGTGACAACTAATGAAAAACTGTTTTTT. This sequence encodes CAFLPVTTNEKLFF.

The chain has TRBV10-3 and TRBJ1-2; weak D call: TRBD1 (5 bases). Germline V CDR1 and CDR2: ENHRY, SYGVKD. Trimming took 3 bases from V and 6 from J, leaving 8 bases between them. This CDR3 comprises 12 residues. CDR3 coding DNA: TGTGCCATCAGTGACAGGGAGGATGGCTACACCTTC. Its translation: CAISDREDGYTF.

This clone was counted a few times. The CDR3 coding sequence is TGTGCCATCAGTGAGTCAGGACAGTCTGAAGCTTTCTTT. This encodes CAISESGQSEAFF. The chain recombines TRBV10-3 with TRBJ1-1; the D gene is possibly TRBD1 (6 bases). V was cut by 0 bases and J by 6 bases, with 8 bases left in between. This CDR3 is 13 amino acids long. Germline V gene lookup returns CDR1 ENHRY and CDR2 SYGVKD.

DNA of the CDR3: TGTGCCAGTAGTATGGGGACAGGGGGGCGCGAGCAGTACTTC. This encodes CASSMGTGGREQYF. This chain connects TRBV19 to TRBJ2-7, with 11 bases identical to TRBD1. Germline V lookup: CDR1 LNHDA, CDR2 SQIVND (reference sequence). This CDR3 spans 14 amino acids. Unmatched junction bases numbered 4, after V lost 3 bases and J lost 6 bases.

The chain has TRBV5-4 and TRBJ1-1; D gene unclear. Trimming pared 1 base from V and 5 bases from J, leaving 15 bases between. This CDR3 comprises 15 residues. CDR1 and CDR2 (germline): SGHNT, YYREEE (reference sequence). CDR3 sequence: CASSLPGTRETEAFF. CDR3 nucleotides: TGTGCCAGCAGCTTGCCGGGAACCAGAGAGACTGAAGCTTTCTTT. Together with reference TRBV5-4 and TRBJ1-1, the CDR3 gives the full variable domain: ETGVTQSPTHLIKTRGQQVTLRCSSQSGHNTVSWYQQALGQGPQFIFQYYREEENGRGNFPPRFSGLQFPNYSSELNVNALELDDSALYLCASSLPGTRETEAFFGQGTRLTVV.

The chain combines TRBV6-5 with TRBJ1-5; possibly TRBD1 for D (6 bases). Trimming stripped 6 bases from V and 6 bases from J, with 15 bases between. This CDR3 is built from 14 residues. The V gene's germline CDR1 is MNHEY and CDR2 SVGAGI. CDR3 amino acids: CASSYRRGSQPQHF. The CDR3 nucleotides read TGTGCCAGCAGCTACCGCAGGGGAAGTCAGCCCCAGCATTTT.

This clone was counted ten times or more. For the CDR3, the DNA is TGTGCCAGCAGTGAATGGTACAGCTCCTACGAGCAGTACTTC. It translates to CASSEWYSSYEQYF. The V call is TRBV2, the J call TRBJ2-7; no clear D. The CDR3 sequence is 14 residues long. The V gene lost 2 bases and the J gene lost 0 bases, with 8 bases spanning the gap. Germline CDR1 is SNHLY and CDR2 is FYNNEI.

This clone was detected once. This sequence joins TRBV6-2 or TRBV6-3 and TRBJ1-2; TRBD1 matches 7 bases. With 4 bases clipped from V and 2 bases from J, the junction kept 7 bases outside the gene matches. Germline V CDR1 and CDR2: MNHEY, SVGEGT. There are 15 residues in the CDR3. CDR3 bases: TGTGCCAGCAGTTTCCCGAGACAGGGCAACTATGGCTACACCTTC. Translating it yields CASSFPRQGNYGYTF.

CDR3 in amino acids: CASSPPGTGDQAFF. The CDR3 nucleotides are TGTGCCAGCAGCCCCCCCGGGACAGGGGACCAAGCTTTCTTT. The chain links TRBV5-5 to TRBJ1-1, with 10 bases matching TRBD1. The CDR3 has 14 residues. Germline lookup yields CDR1 SGHKS and CDR2 YYEKEE (reference sequence). The junction had 9 bases not matched to a gene; V was cut back by 4 bases and J by 9 bases.

This clone turned up a few times. This sequence joins TRBV28 and TRBJ1-1; TRBD1 is a possible D gene (5 bases). V was pared by 3 bases and J by 4 bases, with 9 bases between. This CDR3 contains 13 residues. From germline, CDR1 is MDHEN and CDR2 SYDVKM. The CDR3 DNA follows: TGTGCCAGCAGTTTCCAGGGAGGCACTGAAGCTTTCTTT. Its protein is CASSFQGGTEAFF.

V and J are TRBV30 and TRBJ1-5, with D perhaps matching TRBD1 (5 bases). This CDR3 region has 15 residues. The V gene's germline CDR1 is GTSNPN and CDR2 SVGIG (reference sequence). V gave up 2 bases and J gave up 0 bases, with 11 bases separating them. The CDR3: CAWSKRQISNQPQHF. In DNA form, the CDR3 reads TGTGCCTGGAGTAAAAGACAGATTAGCAATCAGCCCCAGCATTTT.

The V call is TRBV18, the J call TRBJ1-4, with D possibly TRBD1 on 6 matching bases. Germline V CDR1 and CDR2: KGHSH, LQKENI. The CDR3 consists of 15 residues. Deletions cut 6 bases from V and 6 bases from J, with 17 bases between. The CDR3 spells CASSPRGRGDEKLFF. The DNA of the CDR3 is TGTGCCAGCTCTCCGCGGGGGCGCGGGGATGAAAAACTGTTTTTT.

The genes are TRBV4-1 and TRBJ1-3; TRBD1 matches 8 bases. The germline V gene has CDR1 MGHRA and CDR2 YSYEKL. Losses at the gene ends were 4 bases for V and 4 bases for J; bases not matched to a gene: 9. The CDR3 runs 16 residues. This CDR3 reads CASSPNQGATGNTIYF. CDR3 bases: TGCGCCAGCAGCCCAAATCAGGGGGCCACGGGAAACACCATATATTTT.

The V call is TRBV24-1, the J call TRBJ2-2; tentative D call: TRBD1 (5 bases). Germline lookup yields CDR1 KGHDR and CDR2 SFDVKD. The V end lost 7 bases, the J end lost 6 bases, and 8 bases lay between the germline ends. This CDR3 is built from 12 residues. CDR3 in amino acids: CATRTGAGELFF. DNA for the CDR3: TGTGCCACCAGAACAGGCGCCGGGGAGCTGTTTTTT.

This chain links TRBV27 with TRBJ2-5; D remains ambiguous. Between the trimmed V and J ends, which lost 3 bases and 1 base, there was a span of 3 bases. Germline CDR1 is MNHEY and CDR2 is SMNVEV (reference sequence). This CDR3 comprises 12 residues. Here the CDR3 reads CASSFLQETQYF. The CDR3 DNA is TGTGCCAGCAGTTTTCTCCAAGAGACCCAGTACTTC.

The genes are TRBV2 and TRBJ2-1, with 9 bases aligning to TRBD1. Trimming removed 6 bases from V and 9 bases from J; junction bases left unmatched: 9. Germline CDR1 and CDR2: SNHLY and FYNNEI. CDR3 length: 14 residues. CDR3 DNA: TGTGCCAGCAGGGTCGGGACAGGGATCGTTGAGCAGTTCTTC. This translates into CASRVGTGIVEQFF.

This clone appeared once. The CDR3 spells CASSLFGGDQPQHF. DNA of the CDR3: TGTGCCAGCAGCTTGTTCGGAGGGGATCAGCCCCAGCATTTT. V and J are TRBV5-4 and TRBJ1-5; D perhaps matches TRBD1 (5 bases). CDR3 length equals 14 residues. V lost 1 base and J 5 bases, leaving 10 bases between the germline ends. Germline loops: CDR1 SGHNT, CDR2 YYREEE (reference sequence).